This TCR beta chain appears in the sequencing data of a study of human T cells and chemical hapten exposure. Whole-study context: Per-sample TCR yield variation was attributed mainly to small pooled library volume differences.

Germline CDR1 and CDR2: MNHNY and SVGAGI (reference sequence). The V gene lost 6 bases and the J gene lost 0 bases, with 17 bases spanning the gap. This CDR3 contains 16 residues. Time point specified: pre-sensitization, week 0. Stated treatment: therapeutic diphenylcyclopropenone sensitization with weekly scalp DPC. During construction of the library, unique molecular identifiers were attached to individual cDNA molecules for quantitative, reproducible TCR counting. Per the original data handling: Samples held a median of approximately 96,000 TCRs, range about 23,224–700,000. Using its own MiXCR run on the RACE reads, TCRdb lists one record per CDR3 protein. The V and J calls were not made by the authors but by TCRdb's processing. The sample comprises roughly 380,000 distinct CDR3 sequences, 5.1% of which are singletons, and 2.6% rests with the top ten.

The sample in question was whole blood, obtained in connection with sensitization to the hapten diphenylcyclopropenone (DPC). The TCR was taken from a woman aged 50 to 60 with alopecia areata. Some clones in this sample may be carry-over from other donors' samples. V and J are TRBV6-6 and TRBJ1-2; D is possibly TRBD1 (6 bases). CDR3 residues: CASRENRDVPNYGYTF. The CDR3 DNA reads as TGTGCCAGCAGGGAAAACAGGGATGTGCCTAACTATGGCTACACCTTC.